This T cell receptor beta chain was obtained from a study of cytomegalovirus exposure and HLA in healthy donors. The CDR3 is 16 amino acids. Germline assignment: CDR1 SGHRS and CDR2 YFSETQ. V gave up 0 bases and J gave up 0 bases, with 9 bases separating them. PCR primers comprised 60 Vbeta and 13 Jbeta primers. Generated by immunoSEQ multiplex PCR, the TCRdb table keeps only in-frame clones and is missing some. This sample has fewer than 250,000 clones; almost 75% occur once, and the top ten carry 3.1%. Source material: PBMCs. The source is a woman under 40 in good health and CMV-seropositive. The V gene is TRBV5-1, the J gene TRBJ1-4; the D is unclear. The CDR3 here is CASSLGGPATNEKLFF. The CDR3 coding sequence is TGCGCCAGCAGCTTGGGAGGGCCTGCAACTAATGAAAAACTGTTTTTT.